The clone carrying this TCR beta chain was counted at least ten times. Its antigen is unidentified. Germline V gene lookup returns CDR1 ENHRY and CDR2 SYGVKD. V was cut by 3 bases and J by 2 bases, with 10 bases left in between. CDR3 length: 14 residues. This record belongs to a study of CD8 T cells in ankylosing spondylitis. 5'-RACE, quantitative and with molecular barcodes, yielded the TCR beta libraries. Each CDR3 protein is one row after TCRdb ran MiXCR on the 5' RACE reads. The sample gives some 120,000 distinct CDR3 sequences, approximately 6.8% of which show up once; 9% to 15% is in the top ten. Findings and caveats of the study: Some motif variants were previously reported in reactive arthritis synovial fluid and blood. It was reported that disease-linked clones were significantly enriched in matched ankylosing spondylitis synovial fluid. A TCR beta motif made of several highly homologous variants seemed typical of ankylosing spondylitis blood.

The TCR sequence derives from a male donor with ankylosing spondylitis or in good health (not recorded which). The sample was blood, either unsorted or a sorted T cell fraction (not recorded which). The chain couples TRBV10-3 to TRBJ2-5; the D gene is possibly TRBD2 (6 bases). CDR3 nucleotide sequence: TGTGCCATCAGTGATGGGCTAGCGCAAGAGACCCAGTACTTC. Translating it yields CAISDGLAQETQYF.